Shown below are 9 T cell receptor beta chains from a single sample sequenced in a study of cytomegalovirus exposure and HLA in healthy donors. PCR was performed using 60 Vbeta and 13 Jbeta primers. The method was immunoSEQ multiplex PCR; TCRdb's version includes in-frame clones alone and lacks a portion of them. In total, the table holds 130,000 to 150,000 clones. Sequenced: PBMCs. The receptors stem from a woman aged 45-65 years in good health and CMV-seronegative.

The chain recombines TRBV7-9 with TRBJ2-7; D remains unclear. Trimming left V 5 bases short and J 4 bases short, with 15 bases between. Germline V lookup: CDR1 SEHNR, CDR2 FQNEAQ (reference sequence). The CDR3 loop spans 14 amino acids. The CDR3 region has the DNA TGTGCCAGCAGCCCCCGGCAGGCTTGGTACGAGCAGTACTTC. Amino acid sequence: CASSPRQAWYEQYF.

This rearrangement joins TRBV5-1 to TRBJ1-2, with D unresolved. Germline CDR1 and CDR2: SGHRS and YFSETQ. The CDR3 loop spans 14 amino acids. The V gene lost 0 bases and the J gene lost 8 bases, with 14 bases spanning the gap. CDR3 protein: CASSLDPRAYGYTF. Here the CDR3 DNA reads TGCGCCAGCAGCTTGGATCCGCGAGCTTACGGCTACACCTTC.

The V call is TRBV5-1, the J call TRBJ1-5, with TRBD1 as a possible D gene (5 bases). The CDR3 sequence is 13 residues long. Looked up from germline, CDR1 is SGHRS and CDR2 is YFSETQ. V was clipped by 4 bases and J by 7 bases, with 12 bases between them. CDR3 loop: CASSLSGGQPQHF. For the CDR3, the DNA is TGCGCCAGCAGCCTGAGTGGGGGGCAGCCCCAGCATTTT.

V and J are TRBV18 and TRBJ1-1; 8 nucleotides agree with TRBD1. Germline V lookup: CDR1 KGHSH, CDR2 LQKENI. This CDR3 comprises 14 residues. V dropped 6 bases and J dropped 4; count of bases not matched to a gene: 7. CDR3: CASSRTGWSTEAFF. DNA for the CDR3: TGTGCCAGCTCCCGGACAGGGTGGAGCACTGAAGCTTTCTTT.

The chain carries TRBV7-6 and TRBJ1-5, with a weak D call TRBD1 (5 bases). Trimming removed 8 bases at V and 0 bases at J, with 11 bases between. Germline loops: CDR1 SGHVS, CDR2 FNYEAQ. The CDR3 length is 14 residues. This CDR3 reads CASWGVCSNQPQHF. The CDR3 nucleotides read TGTGCCAGCTGGGGGGTGTGTAGCAATCAGCCCCAGCATTTT.

The chain employs TRBV7-2 and TRBJ1-2; 11 bases agree with TRBD1. Germline CDR1 SGHTA, CDR2 FQGNSA. V lost 3 bases to trimming and J lost 6 bases; unmatched junction nucleotides: 6. This CDR3 region has 15 residues. In nucleotides, the CDR3 is TGTGCCAGCAGCTTGTCGGACAGGGGGCAGGATGGCTACACCTTC. Its translation is CASSLSDRGQDGYTF.

The V call is TRBV19, the J call TRBJ2-1; 7 bases are a match to TRBD2. The V and J ends lost 6 bases and 4 bases, in that order; junction bases with no gene match: 3. Looked up from germline, CDR1 is LNHDA and CDR2 is SQIVND (reference sequence). The CDR3 runs 13 residues. In DNA form, the CDR3 reads TGTGCCAGTAGGAGCGGGGTGTACAATGAGCAGTTCTTC. Protein: CASRSGVYNEQFF.

The chain combines TRBV6-5 with TRBJ2-7; 11 bases are a match to TRBD2. CDR3 length: 15 residues. Germline values: CDR1 MNHEY, CDR2 SVGAGI. The V gene end was trimmed by 4 bases and the J gene end by 6 bases; junction bases not matched to a gene: 8. The CDR3 nucleotides are TGTGCCAGCAGTTCCCTTAGCGGGAGGGCCTTCGAGCAGTACTTC. Its protein product is CASSSLSGRAFEQYF.

The chain carries TRBV28 and TRBJ1-2; possible D gene TRBD1, 5 bases. CDR1 is MDHEN, CDR2 SYDVKM, per germline. This CDR3 has 13 amino acids. V lost 4 bases to trimming and J lost 9 bases, with 15 bases between them. The CDR3 DNA reads as TGTGCCAGCAGTTCTACAGGACCAGGGCGCTACACCTTC. Translated: CASSSTGPGRYTF.